One and the same sample provided the 30 T cell receptor beta chains below, sequenced in a study of control samples from healthy donors and cancer patients. Profiling relied on immunoSEQ multiplex PCR, and the TCRdb table lists in-frame clones only, not all of them. Seen here are roughly 100,000 clones, about nine tenths observed once, and the top ten hold 3%. The sequenced material came from blood. These receptors originate from a human donor in good health. The donor label of this sample is uncertain.

The chain employs TRBV2 and TRBJ1-1; D gene uncertain. Germline CDR1 SNHLY, CDR2 FYNNEI. CDR3 size: 14 residues. V lost 2 bases and J 5 bases, leaving 12 bases between the germline ends. DNA for the CDR3: TGTGCCAGCAGTGAATGGTCCTTAAGGACTGAAGCTTTCTTT. The encoded protein is CASSEWSLRTEAFF.

The chain recombines TRBV4-2 with TRBJ1-2; 12 bases map to TRBD1. Losses at the gene ends were 1 base for V and 6 bases for J; bases not matched to a gene: 9. The CDR3 contains 17 residues. Germline CDR1 LGHNA, CDR2 YNFKEQ. CDR3 amino acids: CASSQGGQGAQIDGYTF. CDR3 nucleotides: TGTGCCAGCAGCCAAGGGGGACAGGGGGCGCAAATCGATGGCTACACCTTC.

This chain connects TRBV18 to TRBJ1-2; D gene ambiguous. The CDR3 spans 16 residues. Germline loops: CDR1 KGHSH, CDR2 LQKENI. V was trimmed by 4 bases and J by 8 bases, leaving 23 bases between them. CDR3 nucleotide sequence: TGTGCCAGCTCACTCACACTGCTTTGGAAAATGGGGGGCTACACCTTC. Translation: CASSLTLLWKMGGYTF.

Only one count was recorded for this clone. The V gene is TRBV30, the J gene TRBJ1-4; D is perhaps TRBD1 (5 bases). Germline assignment: CDR1 GTSNPN and CDR2 SVGIG (reference sequence). The CDR3 has 15 residues. The germline V and J ends were trimmed by 0 bases and 7 bases, with 15 bases remaining between them. CDR3 amino acids: CAWSVPAREFEKLFF. In nucleotides, the CDR3 is TGTGCCTGGAGTGTGCCTGCCAGGGAATTTGAAAAACTGTTTTTT. The variable domain in full, with the rest retrieved from reference TRBV30 and TRBJ1-4, is SQTIHQWPATLVQPVGSPLSLECTVEGTSNPNLYWYRQAAGRGLQLLFYSVGIGQISSEVPQNLSASRPQDRQFILSSKKLLLSDSGFYLCAWSVPAREFEKLFFGSGTQLSVL.

In nucleotides, the CDR3 is TGTGCCAGTAGTATGAGGACCCACAATCAGCCCCAGCATTTT. Residues: CASSMRTHNQPQHF. The chain combines TRBV19 with TRBJ1-5; D remains unclear. Trimming took 3 bases from V and 3 from J, leaving 9 bases between them. The germline CDR1 and CDR2 sequences are LNHDA and SQIVND (reference sequence). The length of the CDR3 is 14 residues.

The V and J genes are TRBV30 and TRBJ2-3; tentative D call: TRBD2 (7 bases). With 0 bases removed from V and 4 bases from J, the gap between germline ends came to 11 bases. The CDR3 contains 14 residues. Germline CDR1 reads GTSNPN; CDR2 reads SVGIG (reference sequence). The chain's CDR3 is CAWSVGGGADTQYF. Written as DNA, the CDR3 is TGTGCCTGGAGTGTTGGGGGGGGCGCAGATACGCAGTATTTT.

This chain uses TRBV5-1 with TRBJ1-3; D is perhaps TRBD1 (5 bases). Germline V CDR1 and CDR2: SGHRS, YFSETQ. Trimming removed 4 bases from V and 8 bases from J, with 22 bases in between. The CDR3 loop spans 16 amino acids. The CDR3 here is CASSPVHGGSGDTIYF. CDR3 bases: TGCGCCAGCAGCCCGGTCCACGGGGGGTCCGGAGACACCATATATTTT.

The CDR3 protein is CATPKDRGLVDSGANVLTF. CDR3 bases: TGTGCCACCCCGAAGGACAGGGGTTTGGTGGACTCTGGGGCCAACGTCCTGACTTTC. The rearrangement joins TRBV24-1 to TRBJ2-6; 9 nucleotides match TRBD1. CDR1 and CDR2 from the germline V gene are KGHDR and SFDVKD. The CDR3 contains 19 residues. Losses at the gene ends were 9 bases for V and 0 bases for J; bases not matched to a gene: 14.

V is TRBV30 and J is TRBJ1-1; D is undetermined. Trimming left V 1 base short and J 1 base short, with 4 bases between. The CDR3 spans 12 residues. Germline assignment: CDR1 GTSNPN and CDR2 SVGIG (reference sequence). CDR3 sequence: CAWSGWNTEAFF. CDR3 bases: TGTGCCTGGAGTGGGTGGAACACTGAAGCTTTCTTT.

This clone was seen once. The chain couples TRBV5-1 to TRBJ1-1; D gene uncertain. Germline CDR1 SGHRS, CDR2 YFSETQ. This CDR3 comprises 13 residues. V was cut by 0 bases and J by 10 bases, with 13 bases left in between. CDR3 amino acids: CASSLEFGKVAFF. The CDR3, as DNA: TGCGCCAGCAGCTTGGAGTTCGGGAAAGTAGCTTTCTTT.

The rearrangement uses TRBV6-5 and TRBJ1-6; 7 bases line up with TRBD1. Germline loops: CDR1 MNHEY, CDR2 SVGAGI. The CDR3 contains 15 residues. Trimming removed 7 bases from V and 5 bases from J; junction bases left unmatched: 8. CDR3: CASTIGQVDNSPLHF. The CDR3, as DNA: TGTGCCAGCACTATAGGACAGGTTGATAATTCACCCCTCCACTTT.

This chain links TRBV5-1 with TRBJ2-5, with D unclear. The germline V gene has CDR1 SGHRS and CDR2 YFSETQ. V was trimmed by 5 bases and J by 2 bases, leaving 10 bases between them. The CDR3 runs to 13 residues. The CDR3 DNA is TGCGCCAGCAGGCTTGCCGGGCAAGAGACCCAGTACTTC. Protein: CASRLAGQETQYF.

The CDR3 is CASSRPNRGAFGYTF. As DNA, the CDR3 is TGTGCCAGCAGCCGGCCCAACAGGGGTGCCTTTGGCTACACCTTC. V and J are TRBV5-6 and TRBJ1-2; TRBD1 aligns across 7 bases. The CDR3 runs to 15 residues. V lost 4 bases, J lost 7 bases, and 13 bases stayed unmatched. CDR1 is SGHDT and CDR2 is YYEEEE in the germline V gene.

J is TRBJ1-2 and V is TRBV6-2 or TRBV6-3; TRBD1 aligns across 8 bases. The V gene end was trimmed by 0 bases and the J gene end by 4 bases; junction bases not matched to a gene: 4. This CDR3 region has 15 residues. The germline gives CDR1 MNHEY, CDR2 SVGEGT. This chain's CDR3 is CASSYSSTGVYGYTF. The CDR3 DNA sequence: TGTGCCAGCAGTTACTCTTCGACAGGGGTCTATGGCTACACCTTC.

This clone has ten or more counts. The gene calls are TRBV19 and TRBJ1-2; TRBD1 matches 11 bases. The germline gives CDR1 LNHDA, CDR2 SQIVND (reference sequence). The junction had 9 bases not matched to a gene; V was cut back by 5 bases and J by 1 base. The CDR3 runs to 17 residues. CDR3 bases: TGTGCCAGTAGTCTAAGGACAGGGGGCATACTTAACTATGGCTACACCTTC. Translating it yields CASSLRTGGILNYGYTF.

The chain joins TRBV7-2 to TRBJ1-2; 7 positions agree with TRBD1. CDR1 is SGHTA and CDR2 is FQGNSA in the germline V gene. The CDR3 has 15 residues. V shed 4 bases and J 0 bases; nucleotides not matched to a gene: 5. CDR3 protein: CASSSLRGTNYGYTF. CDR3 DNA: TGTGCCAGCAGCTCGCTCAGGGGGACTAACTATGGCTACACCTTC.

The rearrangement links TRBV5-1 to TRBJ1-1; D gene ambiguous. Germline V gene lookup returns CDR1 SGHRS and CDR2 YFSETQ. V was shortened by 4 bases and J by 0 bases, with 13 bases between the two germline ends. The CDR3 totals 15 residues. The CDR3 DNA reads as TGCGCCAGCAGCCCCGTGAGGAGCATGAACACTGAAGCTTTCTTT. As protein: CASSPVRSMNTEAFF.

The V call is TRBV5-1, the J call TRBJ1-6; D gene unclear. This CDR3 contains 15 residues. Germline CDR1 is SGHRS and CDR2 is YFSETQ. Trimming removed 0 bases from V and 7 bases from J, with 11 bases in between. The CDR3 DNA reads TGCGCCAGCAGCTTGGGGGCCTTCGGCAATTCACCCCTCCACTTT. This sequence encodes CASSLGAFGNSPLHF.

The chain links TRBV9 to TRBJ2-3; D may be TRBD2 (5 bases). This CDR3 is 15 amino acids long. CDR1 is SGDLS and CDR2 is YYNGEE in the germline V gene. The V end was cut by 3 bases, the J end by 1 base, with 12 bases between. The chain's CDR3 is CASSELSGGTDTQYF. The CDR3, as DNA: TGTGCCAGCAGCGAGCTGAGCGGAGGCACAGATACGCAGTATTTT.

J is TRBJ1-6 and V is TRBV5-1, with 7 bases lining up with TRBD1. The V segment lost 4 bases and the J segment 7 bases; nucleotides outside the gene matches: 8. Germline lookup yields CDR1 SGHRS and CDR2 YFSETQ. The CDR3 sequence is 15 residues long. CDR3 in DNA: TGCGCCAGCAGCGGACCGGGACAGCAAAATTCACCCCTCCACTTT. It is translated as CASSGPGQQNSPLHF.

This chain joins TRBV27 and TRBJ1-6, with D perhaps TRBD1 (5 bases). The CDR3 extends over 16 amino acids. Germline values: CDR1 MNHEY, CDR2 SMNVEV (reference sequence). Trimming stripped 2 bases from V and 6 bases from J, with 14 bases between. The CDR3 protein is CASSLNGQGPNSPLHF. The CDR3 DNA reads as TGTGCCAGCAGTTTAAACGGACAAGGCCCTAATTCACCCCTCCACTTT.

V usage is TRBV10-2 and J usage is TRBJ1-6; D is undetermined. Germline V CDR1 and CDR2: WSHSY, SAAADI. This CDR3 region has 14 residues. V was pared by 2 bases and J by 9 bases, with 11 bases between. The CDR3 sequence is CASSEPGAGSPLHF. As DNA, the CDR3 is TGCGCCAGCAGTGAGCCGGGTGCCGGTTCACCCCTCCACTTT.

The gene calls are TRBV9 and TRBJ2-2; D call uncertain. The germline V gene encodes CDR1 SGDLS and CDR2 YYNGEE. Trimming removed 3 bases from V and 6 bases from J, with 12 bases in between. The CDR3 totals 14 residues. The CDR3 DNA sequence: TGTGCCAGCAGCGGTTTAGTCCTCGCCGGGGAGCTGTTTTTT. Its protein product is CASSGLVLAGELFF.

The chain combines TRBV27 with TRBJ2-7; possible D gene TRBD1, 5 bases. Trimming took off 2 bases at V and 2 bases at J, with 10 bases between the two ends. Germline-derived CDR1 and CDR2 are MNHEY and SMNVEV (reference sequence). CDR3 length: 14 amino acids. The DNA for the CDR3 is TGTGCCAGCAGTTTAGCAGGGCCCCCCTACGAGCAGTACTTC. Protein sequence: CASSLAGPPYEQYF.

The count of this clone is one. The V call is TRBV5-5, the J call TRBJ1-3; D unresolved. This CDR3 contains 15 residues. CDR1 is SGHKS and CDR2 is YYEKEE in the germline V gene (reference sequence). V gave up 0 bases and J gave up 3 bases, with 10 bases separating them. The CDR3 DNA reads TGTGCCAGCAGCTTGGGTGGCCAACATGGAAACACCATATATTTT. Protein: CASSLGGQHGNTIYF.

The chain couples TRBV2 to TRBJ1-5; the D gene is possibly TRBD1 (6 bases). The germline gives CDR1 SNHLY, CDR2 FYNNEI. The CDR3 has 14 residues. V was cut by 1 base and J by 6 bases, with 10 bases left in between. The CDR3 sequence is CASSEVGGFQPQHF. The CDR3 DNA reads as TGTGCCAGCAGTGAAGTGGGGGGCTTTCAGCCCCAGCATTTT.

As DNA, the CDR3 is TGTGCCAGCAGCCCCCGGGGAGGTGGAGGTCAGCCCCAGCATTTT. Translated: CASSPRGGGGQPQHF. The gene calls are TRBV21-1 and TRBJ1-5. TRBV21-1 is a recognized pseudogene. This CDR3 spans 15 amino acids.

This chain uses TRBV7-2 with TRBJ2-1; weak D call: TRBD1 (7 bases). Germline V CDR1 and CDR2: SGHTA, FQGNSA. The V end lost 3 bases, the J end lost 6 bases, and 12 bases lay between the germline ends. This CDR3 spans 14 amino acids. CDR3 sequence (DNA): TGTGCCAGCAGCTTCTCAGGGGGAGGCAATGAGCAGTTCTTC. Amino acid sequence: CASSFSGGGNEQFF.

The chain carries TRBV2 and TRBJ2-5; TRBD1 might be the D (5 bases). There are 14 residues in the CDR3. Trimming stripped 1 base from V and 5 bases from J, with 11 bases between. Germline V lookup: CDR1 SNHLY, CDR2 FYNNEI. Here the CDR3 DNA reads TGTGCCAGCAGTGAAGGGACAACGATGGAGACCCAGTACTTC. Translation: CASSEGTTMETQYF.

The V and J genes are TRBV29-1 and TRBJ1-2; weak D call: TRBD1 (6 bases). Germline loops: CDR1 SQVTM, CDR2 ANQGSEA. Trimming cost V 3 bases and J 4 bases, with 12 bases left between them. The CDR3 has 13 amino acids. The CDR3 region has the DNA TGCAGCGTTGACCCACAGGGTAGCTATGGCTACACCTTC. Translation gives CSVDPQGSYGYTF.